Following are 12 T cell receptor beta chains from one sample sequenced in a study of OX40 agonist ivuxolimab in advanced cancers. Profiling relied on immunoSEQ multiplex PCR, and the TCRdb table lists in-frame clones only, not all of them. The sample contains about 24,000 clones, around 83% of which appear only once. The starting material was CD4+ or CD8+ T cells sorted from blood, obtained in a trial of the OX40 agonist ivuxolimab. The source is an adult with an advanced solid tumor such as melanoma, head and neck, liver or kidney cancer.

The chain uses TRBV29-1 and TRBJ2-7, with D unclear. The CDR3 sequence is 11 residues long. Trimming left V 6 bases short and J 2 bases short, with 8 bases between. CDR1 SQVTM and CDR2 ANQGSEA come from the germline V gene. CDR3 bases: TGCAGCGTCACGGTTCCCTACGAGCAGTACTTC. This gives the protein CSVTVPYEQYF.

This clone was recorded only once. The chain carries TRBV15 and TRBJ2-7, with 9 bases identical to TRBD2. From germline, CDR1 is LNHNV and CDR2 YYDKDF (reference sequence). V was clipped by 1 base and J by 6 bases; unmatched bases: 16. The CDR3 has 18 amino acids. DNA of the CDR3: TGTGCCACCAGCAGAGGCCCCCCTTTTGCGGGAGGGCCGGGCGAGCAGTACTTC. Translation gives CATSRGPPFAGGPGEQYF.

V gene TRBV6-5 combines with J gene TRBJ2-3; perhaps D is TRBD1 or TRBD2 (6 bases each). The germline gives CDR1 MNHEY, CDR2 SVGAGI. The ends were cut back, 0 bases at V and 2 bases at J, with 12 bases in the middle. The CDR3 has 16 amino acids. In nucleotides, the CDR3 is TGTGCCAGCAGTTACTCACGGGGGCTAGTCACAGATACGCAGTATTTT. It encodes CASSYSRGLVTDTQYF.

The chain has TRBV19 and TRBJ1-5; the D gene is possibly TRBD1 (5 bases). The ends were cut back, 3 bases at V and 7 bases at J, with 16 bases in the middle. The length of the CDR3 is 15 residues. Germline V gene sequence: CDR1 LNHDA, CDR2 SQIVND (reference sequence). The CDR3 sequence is CASSITGAWGQPQHF. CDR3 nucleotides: TGTGCCAGTAGTATTACGGGCGCTTGGGGGCAGCCCCAGCATTTT.

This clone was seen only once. The CDR3 spells CASSQDPISTDTQYF. The CDR3 DNA reads TGTGCCAGCAGCCAAGATCCCATTAGCACAGATACGCAGTATTTT. The chain carries TRBV4-2 and TRBJ2-3; no definite D call. The V and J ends lost 0 bases and 0 bases respectively, with 7 bases between them. CDR1 is LGHNA, CDR2 YNFKEQ, per germline. The CDR3 length is 15 residues.

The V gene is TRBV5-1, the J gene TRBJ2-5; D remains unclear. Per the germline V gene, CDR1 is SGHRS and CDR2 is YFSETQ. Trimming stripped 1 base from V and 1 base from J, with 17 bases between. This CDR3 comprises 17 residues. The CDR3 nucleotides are TGCGCCAGCAGCTTGAGGAATGCCGGCGTAGCCCAAGAGACCCAGTACTTC. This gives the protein CASSLRNAGVAQETQYF.

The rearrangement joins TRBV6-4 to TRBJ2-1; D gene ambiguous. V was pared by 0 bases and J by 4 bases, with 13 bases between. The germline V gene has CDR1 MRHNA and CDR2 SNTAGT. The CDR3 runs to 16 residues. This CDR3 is CASSDSELPPYNEQFF. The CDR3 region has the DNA TGTGCCAGCAGTGACTCCGAACTACCTCCATACAATGAGCAGTTCTTC.

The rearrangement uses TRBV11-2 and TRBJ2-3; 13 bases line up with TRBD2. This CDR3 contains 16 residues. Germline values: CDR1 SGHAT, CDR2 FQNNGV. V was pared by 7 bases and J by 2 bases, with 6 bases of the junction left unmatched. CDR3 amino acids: CASNRLAGGFTDTQYF. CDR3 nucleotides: TGTGCCAGCAACCGACTAGCGGGGGGTTTCACAGATACGCAGTATTTT.

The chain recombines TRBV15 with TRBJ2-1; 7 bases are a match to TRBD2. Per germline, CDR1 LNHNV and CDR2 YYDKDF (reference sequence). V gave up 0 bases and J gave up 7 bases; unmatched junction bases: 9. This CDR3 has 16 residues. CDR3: CATSRDWAGVGNEQFF. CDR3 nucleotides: TGTGCCACCAGCAGAGATTGGGCGGGAGTGGGTAATGAGCAGTTCTTC.

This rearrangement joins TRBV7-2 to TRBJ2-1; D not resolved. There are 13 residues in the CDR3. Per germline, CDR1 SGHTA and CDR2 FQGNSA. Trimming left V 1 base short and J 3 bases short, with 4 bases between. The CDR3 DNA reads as TGTGCCAGCAGCTTAGTATACTACAATGAGCAGTTCTTC. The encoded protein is CASSLVYYNEQFF. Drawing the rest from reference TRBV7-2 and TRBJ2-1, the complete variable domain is GAGVSQSPSNKVTEKGKDVELRCDPISGHTALYWYRQSLGQGLEFLIYFQGNSAPDKSGLPSDRFSAERTGGSVSTLTIQRTQQEDSAVYLCASSLVYYNEQFFGPGTRLTVL.

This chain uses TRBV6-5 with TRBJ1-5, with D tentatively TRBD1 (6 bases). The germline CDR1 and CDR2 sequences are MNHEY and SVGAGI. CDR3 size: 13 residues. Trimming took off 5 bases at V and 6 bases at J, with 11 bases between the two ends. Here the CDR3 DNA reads TGTGCCAGCAGTCCACAGGGAACTCAGCCCCAGCATTTT. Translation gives CASSPQGTQPQHF.

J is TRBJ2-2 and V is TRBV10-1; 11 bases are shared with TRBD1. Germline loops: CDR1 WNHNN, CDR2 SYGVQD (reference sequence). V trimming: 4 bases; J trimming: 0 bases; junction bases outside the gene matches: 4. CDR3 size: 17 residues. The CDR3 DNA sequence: TGCGCCAGCAGTGTCGGACAGGGGGCAGCGAACACCGGGGAGCTGTTTTTT. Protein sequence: CASSVGQGAANTGELFF.